The clone carrying this T cell receptor (beta chain) was detected only once. What it binds is not known. This entry comes from a study of CD8 T cells in Susac syndrome. Whole-study findings and limits: Only a relatively small number of individuals were included in the TCR sequencing and HLA analysis.

Negative isolation was applied to CD8+ and CD4+ T cells, and FACS enrichment was applied to TEMRA cells. Germline CDR1 reads MDHEN; CDR2 reads SYDVKM. The CDR3 sequence is 13 residues long. The V and J ends lost 6 bases and 7 bases respectively, with 15 bases between them. Reverse transcription of roughly 0.5 to 1 ug RNA was performed with random hexamers. TCR beta CDR3 was amplified by immunoSEQ covering 54 Vbeta and 13 Jbeta. TCRdb re-called the immunoSEQ multiplex PCR reads with MiXCR, one entry per CDR3 protein. The table has some 300,000 distinct CDR3 sequences, 85% seen once. Material for sequencing was CD8+ T cells from PBMCs. The receptor's source is a human donor with multiple sclerosis. The V and J genes are TRBV28 and TRBJ1-1; D gene ambiguous. DNA for the CDR3: TGTGCCAGCAGGGCCCTAAACGTCTATGAAGCTTTCTTT. Residues: CASRALNVYEAFF.